Listed here are 32 T cell receptor beta chains from one sample, sequenced in a study of blood T cells in healthy people across ages. For the second PCR, which ran for about 7 to 11 cycles, a sample-barcoded 5' primer and a J-beta primer mix were used. TCRdb used MiXCR to reprocess the 5' RACE reads, holding one entry per CDR3 protein. Among approximately 1,700,000 distinct CDR3 sequences listed, about two fifths were seen once. The sequencing input was blood. The receptors originated from a human donor in good health.

This sequence joins TRBV15 and TRBJ1-2; the D is unclear. The V end lost 3 bases, the J end lost 2 bases, and 10 bases lay between the germline ends. Germline CDR1 is LNHNV and CDR2 is YYDKDF (reference sequence). The CDR3 spans 14 residues. The CDR3 DNA reads as TGTGCCACCAGCAGGGAAGGGCCCAACTATGGCTACACCTTC. It encodes CATSREGPNYGYTF.

The chain has TRBV7-2 and TRBJ1-2; 7 nucleotides align to TRBD1. The CDR3 consists of 13 residues. Germline V gene sequence: CDR1 SGHTA, CDR2 FQGNSA. V was clipped by 2 bases and J by 13 bases; unmatched bases: 10. CDR3 in DNA: TGTGCCAGCAGCTTATTTACAGGGGATGGCCGCACCTTC. It is translated as CASSLFTGDGRTF.

This chain uses TRBV7-3 with TRBJ2-3; 9 bases match TRBD2. Unmatched junction bases numbered 9, after V lost 5 bases and J lost 6 bases. The CDR3 has 15 residues. The germline gives CDR1 SGHTA, CDR2 FQGTGA. CDR3 sequence reads: CASSQRGLAGDTQYF. DNA for the CDR3: TGTGCCAGCAGCCAAAGGGGTCTAGCGGGGGATACGCAGTATTTT.

This rearrangement joins TRBV18 to TRBJ2-5; tentative D call: TRBD2 (6 bases). CDR1 is KGHSH, CDR2 LQKENI, per germline. The CDR3 is 15 residues long. V was shortened by 3 bases and J by 5 bases, with 16 bases between the two germline ends. The CDR3 nucleotides are TGTGCCAGCTCACCTTCGGGACTCCCAGGGGAGACCCAGTACTTC. Protein: CASSPSGLPGETQYF.

The chain links TRBV10-3 to TRBJ2-3; 8 bases match TRBD1. Trimming at V came to 3 bases and at J to 2 bases, leaving 4 bases not matched to a gene. The CDR3 totals 15 residues. CDR1 and CDR2 (germline): ENHRY, SYGVKD. The CDR3: CAISDRDRSTDTQYF. The DNA for the CDR3 is TGTGCCATCAGTGACCGGGACAGGTCCACAGATACGCAGTATTTT.

The rearrangement uses TRBV6-2 or TRBV6-3 and TRBJ2-1; D possibly corresponds to TRBD2 (7 bases). Germline values: CDR1 MNHEY, CDR2 SVGEGT. This CDR3 is 15 amino acids long. Trimming pared 6 bases from V and 10 bases from J, leaving 22 bases between. Here the CDR3 reads CASRPSAGAGGEQFF. CDR3 sequence (DNA): TGTGCCAGCAGGCCTTCTGCGGGGGCCGGCGGCGAGCAGTTCTTC.

With regard to this clonotype: Because the CDR3's place on the DNA is in doubt, the DNA is left out and the CDR3 is given as listed by TCRdb. J is TRBJ1-5 and V is TRBV2; TRBD1 is taken as the D call from the table, unchecked against the DNA. Germline V gene lookup returns CDR1 SNHLY and CDR2 FYNNEI. The CDR3 has 22 residues if both end residues are counted. The CDR3: CASSTQGSSYEQYFGPGTPQHF.

The sample holds a few counts of this clonotype. The chain's CDR3 is CASSVAPSYTDTQYF. CDR3 DNA sequence: TGTGCCAGCAGCGTAGCCCCCAGCTACACAGATACGCAGTATTTT. The chain carries TRBV9 and TRBJ2-3; no clear D. Trimming removed 0 bases at V and 2 bases at J, with 10 bases between. Germline CDR1 reads SGDLS; CDR2 reads YYNGEE. The CDR3 is 15 amino acids.

Concerning this clonotype: Its ends do not fully match the called genes, so a read error is possible. The chain recombines TRBV7-3 with TRBJ2-5; D uncertain. Germline CDR1 reads SGHTA; CDR2 reads FQGTGA. This CDR3 comprises 13 residues. Here the CDR3 reads CTSSMANSETQYF. The CDR3 DNA follows: TGTACCAGCAGCATGGCCAATTCAGAGACCCAGTACTTC. The full variable domain, its missing parts supplied by reference TRBV7-3 and TRBJ2-5, is GAGVSQTPSNKVTEKGKYVELRCDPISGHTALYWYRQSLGQGPEFLIYFQGTGAADDSGLPNDRFFAVRPEGSVSTLKIQRTERGDSAVYLCTSSMANSETQYFGPGTRLLVL.

A remark on this clonotype: At one of its ends the junction is not consistent with the germline gene, which may arise from a read error. The chain is built from TRBV9 and TRBJ2-4; TRBD2 aligns across 10 bases. The CDR3 loop spans 17 amino acids. The germline V gene has CDR1 SGDLS and CDR2 YYNGEE. CDR3: CASSPTSGGVAENIQYF. CDR3 DNA: TGTGCCAGCAGCCCCACGAGCGGGGGGGTAGCCGAAAACATTCAGTACTTC.

This chain links TRBV9 with TRBJ2-1; D uncertain. With 0 bases removed from V and 0 bases from J, the gap between germline ends came to 10 bases. The CDR3 is 16 amino acids. The germline gives CDR1 SGDLS, CDR2 YYNGEE. CDR3 amino acids: CASSVGRISSYNEQFF. The DNA of the CDR3 is TGTGCCAGCAGCGTAGGGCGGATCAGCTCCTACAATGAGCAGTTCTTC.

This clonotype is a singleton in its sample. V is TRBV5-5 and J is TRBJ2-1; no clear D. CDR1 SGHKS and CDR2 YYEKEE come from the germline V gene (reference sequence). V gave up 4 bases and J gave up 3 bases, with 17 bases separating them. This CDR3 region has 16 residues. CDR3: CASSLLTHSSYNEQFF. In nucleotides, the CDR3 is TGTGCCAGCAGCCTTTTGACTCATTCAAGCTACAATGAGCAGTTCTTC.

This clonotype has only a few counts. This sequence joins TRBV3-1 and TRBJ2-5; TRBD1 matches at 7 bases. The CDR3 is made up of 16 amino acids. V shed 5 bases, J shed 4 bases, and the junction held 13 bases outside the gene matches. Germline V gene sequence: CDR1 LGHDT, CDR2 YNNKEL (reference sequence). The DNA of the CDR3 is TGTGCCAGCAGCGAGGGGGCGGCGGACTTGGGAGAGACCCAGTACTTC. Encoded protein: CASSEGAADLGETQYF.

With respect to this clonotype: At one end, the junction sequence differs from germline, possibly due to a read error. This rearrangement joins TRBV15 to TRBJ1-5, with unresolved D. The CDR3 runs to 17 residues. The germline CDR1 and CDR2 sequences are LNHNV and YYDKDF (reference sequence). CDR3 in DNA: TGTGCCACCAGCATCCAAGGCGGAAGGCTTAGCAATCGGCCCCAGCATTTT. Amino acids: CATSIQGGRLSNRPQHF. Full variable domain (missing parts from reference TRBV15 and TRBJ1-5): DAMVIQNPRYQVTQFGKPVTLSCSQTLNHNVMYWYQQKSSQAPKLLFHYYDKDFNNEADTPDNFQSRRPNTSFCFLDIRSPGLGDTAMYLCATSIQGGRLSNRPQHFGDGTRLSIL.

This clonotype has only a few counts. The V and J genes are TRBV24-1 and TRBJ2-1; D is unclear. The CDR3 loop spans 13 amino acids. The V gene lost 2 bases and the J gene lost 3 bases, with 4 bases spanning the gap. Germline loops: CDR1 KGHDR, CDR2 SFDVKD. In nucleotides, the CDR3 is TGTGCCACCAGTGATTCCAGCTACAATGAGCAGTTCTTC. Its translation: CATSDSSYNEQFF.

This clonotype has just a few counts. The chain joins TRBV10-3 to TRBJ2-7, with 8 bases lining up with TRBD2. This CDR3 region has 16 residues. After removal of 2 bases from V and 0 bases from J, the junction contained 6 bases not matched to a gene. Germline CDR1 is ENHRY and CDR2 is SYGVKD. CDR3: CAISEIAGRSSYEQYF. In DNA, the CDR3 is TGTGCCATCAGTGAGATAGCGGGGCGAAGCTCCTACGAGCAGTACTTC.

This clonotype came up a few times. V and J are TRBV29-1 and TRBJ1-4, with D perhaps TRBD1 (6 bases). The CDR3 consists of 13 residues. Looked up from germline, CDR1 is SQVTM and CDR2 is ANQGSEA. The CDR3 sequence is CSVIVGHNEKLFF. CDR3 sequence (DNA): TGCAGTGTTATCGTGGGACATAATGAAAAACTGTTTTTT.

DNA of the CDR3: TGTGCCAGCATTGCAGGGCTTAGCAATCAGCCCCAGCATTTT. It translates to CASIAGLSNQPQHF. The rearrangement uses TRBV2 and TRBJ1-5, with D possibly being TRBD1 (5 bases). The germline V gene encodes CDR1 SNHLY and CDR2 FYNNEI. Trimming shortened V by 7 bases and J by 0 bases, and 10 bases separated the two germline ends. CDR3 length equals 14 residues.

This clonotype came up a few times. This sequence joins TRBV6-1 and TRBJ1-6; D perhaps matches TRBD1 (5 bases). CDR3 length: 15 residues. Per germline, CDR1 MNHNS and CDR2 SASEGT. The germline V and J ends were trimmed by 4 bases and 9 bases, with 16 bases remaining between them. The CDR3 DNA is TGTGCCAGCAGTGGACGACAGACTCTATTTTCACCCCTCCACTTT. It is translated as CASSGRQTLFSPLHF.

The J gene is TRBJ1-2, the V gene TRBV5-1, with D maybe TRBD1 (6 bases). The CDR3 contains 16 residues. V was trimmed by 0 bases and J by 0 bases, leaving 12 bases between them. CDR1 and CDR2 from the germline V gene are SGHRS and YFSETQ. The CDR3 protein is CASSLEGTQSNYGYTF. The CDR3 nucleotides read TGCGCCAGCAGCTTGGAGGGGACACAATCTAACTATGGCTACACCTTC.

The rearrangement links TRBV11-1 to TRBJ2-3; no reliable D call. Trimming cost V 3 bases and J 2 bases, with 15 bases left between them. The length of the CDR3 is 16 residues. Germline-derived CDR1 and CDR2 are SGHAT and FQDESV (reference sequence). This chain's CDR3 is CASSFWRVGVTDTQYF. CDR3 DNA: TGTGCCAGCAGCTTTTGGAGAGTAGGTGTCACAGATACGCAGTATTTT.

This chain joins TRBV12-3 or TRBV12-4 and TRBJ2-1, with D possibly being TRBD1 (5 bases). The CDR3 has 13 amino acids. With 1 base removed from V and 8 bases from J, the gap between germline ends came to 9 bases. CDR3: CASSLGQGHEQFF. Written as DNA, the CDR3 is TGTGCCAGCAGTTTAGGGCAGGGCCATGAGCAGTTCTTC.

The chain uses TRBV7-2 and TRBJ1-2; D uncertain. The CDR3 covers 14 residues. The germline CDR1 and CDR2 sequences are SGHTA and FQGNSA. Trimming cost V 1 base and J 5 bases, with 11 bases left between them. The chain's CDR3 is CASSLEFSGYGYTF. Written as DNA, the CDR3 is TGTGCCAGCAGCTTAGAATTCTCGGGTTATGGCTACACCTTC.

The chain recombines TRBV7-2 with TRBJ2-7, with 8 positions matching TRBD1. Trimming at V came to 3 bases and at J to 0 bases, leaving 4 bases not matched to a gene. In germline, CDR1 is SGHTA, CDR2 FQGNSA. The CDR3 has 15 residues. This CDR3 is CASSFDRGTSYEQYF. CDR3 in DNA: TGTGCCAGCAGCTTTGACAGGGGCACCTCCTACGAGCAGTACTTC.

This rearrangement joins TRBV6-5 to TRBJ2-1; D remains unclear. V lost 0 bases to trimming and J lost 5 bases, with 8 bases between them. The V gene's germline CDR1 is MNHEY and CDR2 SVGAGI. The CDR3 has 14 residues. The CDR3 sequence is CASSYSWGNNEQFF. CDR3 sequence (DNA): TGTGCCAGCAGTTACTCGTGGGGAAACAATGAGCAGTTCTTC.

J is TRBJ2-3 and V is TRBV7-2, with D unclear. Per germline, CDR1 SGHTA and CDR2 FQGNSA. The V end was cut by 7 bases, the J end by 2 bases, with 16 bases between. The CDR3 totals 15 residues. The CDR3 region has the DNA TGTGCCAGCACCCAAACCCCCAGTATCACAGATACGCAGTATTTT. Translating gives CASTQTPSITDTQYF.

The CDR3: CASSPTGTSGADTQYF. CDR3 DNA: TGTGCCAGCAGCCCTACCGGGACTAGCGGGGCAGATACGCAGTATTTT. The rearrangement uses TRBV6-1 and TRBJ2-3, with 13 bases lining up with TRBD2. The CDR3 extends over 16 amino acids. V dropped 6 bases and J dropped 4; count of bases not matched to a gene: 7. Germline loops: CDR1 MNHNS, CDR2 SASEGT.

This clonotype came up a few times. The chain employs TRBV7-9 and TRBJ1-2; D gene uncertain. CDR3 length: 15 amino acids. With 3 bases removed from V and 6 bases from J, the gap between germline ends came to 17 bases. Germline V gene lookup returns CDR1 SEHNR and CDR2 FQNEAQ (reference sequence). CDR3 DNA sequence: TGTGCCAGCAGCTTTGGACCGGCGCCTGGCGATGGCTACACCTTC. Its translation: CASSFGPAPGDGYTF.

This clonotype was counted only a few times. The rearrangement joins TRBV10-3 to TRBJ2-4; tentatively, D is TRBD2 (6 bases). CDR1 and CDR2 from the germline V gene are ENHRY and SYGVKD. This CDR3 contains 13 residues. Trimming pared 2 bases from V and 13 bases from J, leaving 15 bases between. CDR3 DNA sequence: TGTGCCATCAGTGAGCGGGGGATTAAGGAGCAGTACTTC. Amino acid sequence: CAISERGIKEQYF.

The chain joins TRBV9 to TRBJ1-1, with a possible D match to TRBD1 (6 bases). Per germline, CDR1 SGDLS and CDR2 YYNGEE. Between the trimmed V and J ends, which lost 6 bases and 0 bases, there was a span of 15 bases. The CDR3 totals 15 residues. CDR3 sequence reads: CASTGTDSMNTEAFF. DNA of the CDR3: TGTGCCAGCACGGGAACGGACAGCATGAACACTGAAGCTTTCTTT.

This rearrangement joins TRBV6-1 to TRBJ1-6; no clear D gene. The V end lost 7 bases, the J end lost 9 bases, and 19 bases lay between the germline ends. The CDR3 is 15 residues long. CDR1 is MNHNS, CDR2 SASEGT, per germline. The CDR3 is CASIIGNPAGSPLHF. CDR3 in DNA: TGTGCCAGCATAATCGGGAACCCGGCGGGTTCACCCCTCCACTTT.

The gene calls are TRBV7-2 and TRBJ2-1; D remains unclear. Germline CDR1 is SGHTA and CDR2 is FQGNSA. The CDR3 has 14 residues. With 5 bases removed from V and 8 bases from J, the gap between germline ends came to 16 bases. CDR3 in amino acids: CASSPAVSWDEQFF. DNA of the CDR3: TGTGCCAGCAGCCCCGCGGTTTCGTGGGATGAGCAGTTCTTC. The whole variable domain, filled in from reference TRBV7-2 and TRBJ2-1, reads GAGVSQSPSNKVTEKGKDVELRCDPISGHTALYWYRQSLGQGLEFLIYFQGNSAPDKSGLPSDRFSAERTGGSVSTLTIQRTQQEDSAVYLCASSPAVSWDEQFFGPGTRLTVL.